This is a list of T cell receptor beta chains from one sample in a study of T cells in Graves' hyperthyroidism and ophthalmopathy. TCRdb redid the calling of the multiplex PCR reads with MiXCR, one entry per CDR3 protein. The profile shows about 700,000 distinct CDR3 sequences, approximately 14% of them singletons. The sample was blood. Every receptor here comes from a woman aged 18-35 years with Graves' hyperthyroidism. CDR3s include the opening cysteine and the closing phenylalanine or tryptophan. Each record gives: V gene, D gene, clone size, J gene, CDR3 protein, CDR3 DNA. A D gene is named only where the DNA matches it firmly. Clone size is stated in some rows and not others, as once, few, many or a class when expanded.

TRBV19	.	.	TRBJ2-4	CASSGSGPKNTQYF	TGTGCCAGTAGTGGAAGCGGGCCCAAAAACACTCAGTACTTC
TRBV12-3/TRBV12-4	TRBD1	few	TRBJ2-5	CASSFLAYGTGGETQYF	TGTGCCAGCAGTTTTCTAGCCTATGGGACAGGGGGAGAGACCCAGTACTTC
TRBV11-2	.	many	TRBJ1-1	CASRWLTNTEAFF	TGTGCCAGCAGGTGGCTAACGAACACTGAAGCTTTCTTT
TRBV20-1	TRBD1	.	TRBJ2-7	CSADRGNTYEQYF	TGCAGTGCCGACAGGGGGAATACCTACGAGCAGTACTTC
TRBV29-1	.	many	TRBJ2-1	CSVHRGTYNEQFF	TGCAGCGTTCACCGGGGGACCTACAATGAGCAGTTCTTC
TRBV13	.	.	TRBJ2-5	CASTERGLGAETQYF	TGTGCCAGCACCGAACGGGGACTGGGCGCAGAGACCCAGTACTTC
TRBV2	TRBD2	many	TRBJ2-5	CASRSTSGVIQETQYF	TGTGCCAGCAGATCAACTAGCGGCGTAATCCAAGAGACCCAGTACTTC
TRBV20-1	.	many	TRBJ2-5	CSARGNGSFSETQYF	TGCAGTGCTAGAGGGAACGGGAGTTTTTCAGAGACCCAGTACTTC
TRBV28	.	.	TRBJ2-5	CASSGKVLASETQYF	TGTGCCAGCAGTGGAAAAGTCCTAGCTTCTGAGACCCAGTACTTC
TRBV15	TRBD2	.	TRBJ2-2	CATSRAQREGGELFF	TGTGCCACCAGCAGAGCGCAGCGGGAGGGCGGGGAGCTGTTTTTT
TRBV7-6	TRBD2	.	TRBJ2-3	CASSSRTSGSGRTDTQYF	TGTGCCAGCAGTTCTCGGACTAGCGGGAGTGGGCGGACAGATACGCAGTATTTT
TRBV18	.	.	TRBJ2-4	CASSPKNPLGVAKNIQYF	TGTGCCAGCTCACCCAAGAACCCGTTAGGGGTAGCCAAAAACATTCAGTACTTC
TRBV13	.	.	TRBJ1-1	CASSSSDGRDEAFF	TGTGCCAGCAGCTCGTCGGACGGAAGAGATGAAGCTTTCTTT
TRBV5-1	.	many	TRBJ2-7	CASRTAGSYEQYF	TGCGCCAGCCGGACGGCCGGATCGTACGAGCAGTACTTC
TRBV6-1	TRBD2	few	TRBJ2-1	CASSGLAGWNEQFF	TGTGCCAGCAGCGGACTAGCGGGGTGGAATGAGCAGTTCTTC
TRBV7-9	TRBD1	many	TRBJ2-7	CASSSLSGTGGDEQYF	TGTGCCAGCAGCTCGTTATCCGGGACAGGGGGCGACGAGCAGTACTTC
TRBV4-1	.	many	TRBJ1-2	CASSQELGLEDGYTF	TGCGCCAGCAGCCAAGAGCTCGGGTTGGAGGATGGCTACACCTTC
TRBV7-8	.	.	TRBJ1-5	CASSLLLQGWDQPQHF	TGTGCCAGCAGCTTACTTTTACAGGGTTGGGATCAGCCCCAGCATTTT
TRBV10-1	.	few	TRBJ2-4	CASSESTSVAKNIQYF	TGCGCCAGCAGTGAGAGCACTAGTGTAGCCAAAAACATTCAGTACTTC
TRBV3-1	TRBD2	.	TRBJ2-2	CASSLDLSLAGNTGELFF	TGTGCCAGCAGCCTCGACCTCTCCCTAGCGGGGAACACCGGGGAGCTGTTTTTT
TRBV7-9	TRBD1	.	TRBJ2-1	CASSLWDRNNEQFF	TGTGCCAGCAGCTTATGGGACAGAAACAATGAGCAGTTCTTC
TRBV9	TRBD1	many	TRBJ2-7	CASSVGGTGVYEQYF	TGTGCCAGCAGCGTAGGAGGGACAGGGGTATACGAGCAGTACTTC